What follows are 28 T cell receptor beta chains derived from one specimen sequenced in a study of blood T cell repertoires in COVID-19. This table comes from immunoSEQ multiplex PCR, and its TCRdb copy is limited to in-frame clones, with some not included. The table shows around 310,000 clones, with around nine tenths occurring only once. What was sequenced was PBMCs or T cells enriched from blood (not recorded which). Source of these receptors: a woman between 35 and 50 years old who had recovered from COVID-19.

The chain recombines TRBV10-2 with TRBJ2-3; 9 nucleotides agree with TRBD2. The CDR3 is 15 amino acids. Germline V gene sequence: CDR1 WSHSY, CDR2 SAAADI. The ends lost 4 bases at V and 4 bases at J; junction bases unmatched: 6. The CDR3 bases are TGCGCCAGCAGTGGGAAGCGGGGGGAGGCAGATACGCAGTATTTT. It encodes CASSGKRGEADTQYF.

The chain is built from TRBV7-8 and TRBJ2-5, with TRBD1 matching over 8 bases. Germline V gene data show CDR1 as SGHVS and CDR2 as FQNEAQ. This CDR3 is 14 amino acids long. V shed 3 bases and J 5 bases; nucleotides not matched to a gene: 5. The CDR3 here is CASSLTGEVETQYF. The CDR3, as DNA: TGTGCCAGCAGCTTGACAGGGGAAGTTGAGACCCAGTACTTC.

V usage is TRBV7-9 and J usage is TRBJ2-1; a possible D gene is TRBD2 (6 bases). V gave up 3 bases and J gave up 6 bases, with 9 bases separating them. The CDR3 is 13 residues long. Germline CDR1 and CDR2: SEHNR and FQNEAQ (reference sequence). CDR3 region: CASSFPGVNEQFF. Here the CDR3 DNA reads TGTGCCAGCAGCTTCCCGGGGGTCAATGAGCAGTTCTTC.

V is TRBV27 and J is TRBJ2-7; 8 positions match TRBD1. CDR3 length equals 17 residues. Germline V gene data show CDR1 as MNHEY and CDR2 as SMNVEV (reference sequence). V trimming: 4 bases; J trimming: 4 bases; junction bases outside the gene matches: 15. CDR3 nucleotides: TGTGCCAGCAGTTCAAGGCAGGGGGCGGCGACGGTATACGAGCAGTACTTC. As protein: CASSSRQGAATVYEQYF.

The CDR3 sequence is CASSPDRVNEKLFF. The CDR3, as DNA: TGTGCCAGCAGCCCGGACAGGGTTAATGAAAAACTGTTTTTT. V and J are TRBV21-1 and TRBJ1-4; the table's D call, TRBD1, has no DNA check behind it. TRBV21-1 is a pseudogene segment. The CDR3 spans 14 residues.

The rearrangement uses TRBV27 and TRBJ1-1; D uncertain. The CDR3 totals 16 residues. CDR1 MNHEY and CDR2 SMNVEV come from the germline V gene (reference sequence). Trimming removed 3 bases from V and 8 bases from J, with 22 bases in between. This CDR3 reads CASSFARTGSGREAFF. CDR3 nucleotides: TGTGCCAGCAGTTTCGCCCGGACCGGGAGCGGGCGGGAAGCTTTCTTT.

This clone came up once. CDR3 bases: TGTGCCAGCAGCCCCCGGGCTAGCGGGAGGGCCGTAGGGGCCTACGAGCAGTACTTC. Protein: CASSPRASGRAVGAYEQYF. This chain links TRBV9 with TRBJ2-7; 12 bases map to TRBD2. The V gene end was trimmed by 4 bases and the J gene end by 2 bases; junction bases not matched to a gene: 16. CDR1 and CDR2 (germline): SGDLS, YYNGEE. The CDR3 loop spans 19 amino acids.

This clone was found a few times. The chain combines TRBV9 with TRBJ2-2; D is perhaps TRBD2 (5 bases). The CDR3 contains 18 residues. The germline gives CDR1 SGDLS, CDR2 YYNGEE. Trimming pared 0 bases from V and 2 bases from J, leaving 17 bases between. This chain's CDR3 is CASSVGGGTPANTGELFF. Here the CDR3 DNA reads TGTGCCAGCAGCGTAGGTGGAGGAACGCCAGCCAACACCGGGGAGCTGTTTTTT.

The chain couples TRBV28 to TRBJ1-4; 8 bases align to TRBD1. This CDR3 region has 16 residues. V lost 8 bases to trimming and J lost 7 bases; unmatched junction nucleotides: 15. CDR1 MDHEN and CDR2 SYDVKM come from the germline V gene. CDR3 DNA sequence: TGTGCCAGCGGGGGGGCAGGGGGCTTATTCGGTGAAAAACTGTTTTTT. Translating gives CASGGAGGLFGEKLFF.

This chain uses TRBV5-4 with TRBJ2-1; possible D gene TRBD2, 6 bases. This CDR3 region has 19 residues. Germline CDR1 is SGHNT and CDR2 is YYREEE (reference sequence). V was cut by 4 bases and J by 5 bases, with 28 bases left in between. This CDR3 is CASSGRGTQPHLPNNEQFF. The CDR3 nucleotides read TGTGCCAGCAGCGGTCGAGGGACTCAACCACATCTTCCTAACAATGAGCAGTTCTTC.

This chain uses TRBV29-1 with TRBJ1-5; TRBD1 might be the D (5 bases). The germline gives CDR1 SQVTM, CDR2 ANQGSEA. CDR3 size: 13 residues. Trimming pared 4 bases from V and 4 bases from J, leaving 11 bases between. Here the CDR3 reads CSVGVDRNQPQHF. For the CDR3, the DNA is TGCAGCGTTGGAGTAGACAGAAATCAGCCCCAGCATTTT.

This chain uses TRBV2 with TRBJ1-2, with D uncertain. The CDR3 is 13 amino acids. Germline V lookup: CDR1 SNHLY, CDR2 FYNNEI. V gave up 0 bases and J gave up 8 bases, with 10 bases separating them. The CDR3 sequence: CASSEASKRGYTF. The CDR3 region has the DNA TGTGCCAGCAGTGAAGCGAGCAAGCGGGGCTACACCTTC.

The chain is built from TRBV6-5 and TRBJ2-7; no reliable D call. Germline values: CDR1 MNHEY, CDR2 SVGAGI. Trimming shortened V by 3 bases and J by 3 bases, and 12 bases separated the two germline ends. The CDR3 runs 14 residues. The CDR3 coding sequence is TGTGCCAGCAGTTATCAGGAAAACGGCTACGAGCAGTACTTC. Translation: CASSYQENGYEQYF.

The chain couples TRBV12-3 or TRBV12-4 to TRBJ1-2, with D uncertain. CDR3 length: 13 amino acids. The germline V and J ends were trimmed by 5 bases and 4 bases, with 11 bases remaining between them. The CDR3 coding sequence is TGTGCCAGCAGTCCGCAGGTGGGCTATGGCTACACCTTC. Its protein product is CASSPQVGYGYTF.

The gene calls are TRBV28 and TRBJ1-2; D is unclear. CDR3 length: 13 amino acids. Trimming shortened V by 6 bases and J by 8 bases, and 16 bases separated the two germline ends. Looked up from germline, CDR1 is MDHEN and CDR2 is SYDVKM. Here the CDR3 reads CASREAGVGGYTF. The CDR3 bases are TGTGCCAGCAGGGAAGCGGGTGTTGGAGGCTACACCTTC.

The chain employs TRBV18 and TRBJ2-3, with 8 bases identical to TRBD1. The trim removed 3 bases at V and 2 bases at J, leaving 4 bases unmatched. Germline CDR1 is KGHSH and CDR2 is LQKENI. The CDR3 is 15 residues long. The CDR3 DNA sequence: TGTGCCAGCTCACCGCTGGACAGGGTCACAGATACGCAGTATTTT. Protein sequence: CASSPLDRVTDTQYF.

The rearrangement uses TRBV27 and TRBJ1-2, with TRBD1 matching 7 bases. CDR3 length equals 15 residues. Losses at the gene ends were 8 bases for V and 0 bases for J; bases not matched to a gene: 9. Germline V gives CDR1 MNHEY, CDR2 SMNVEV (reference sequence). CDR3 sequence (DNA): TGTGCCAGCGCTGGACAGGCGGCATCTAACTATGGCTACACCTTC. Its protein is CASAGQAASNYGYTF.

This chain uses TRBV5-8 with TRBJ1-4, with 7 bases matching TRBD1. The CDR3 sequence is 18 residues long. V dropped 2 bases and J dropped 8; count of bases not matched to a gene: 18. Germline CDR1 and CDR2: SGHTS and YDEGEE. The CDR3 reads CASSFLTASTGFGEKLFF. CDR3 in DNA: TGTGCCAGCAGCTTCCTTACCGCCTCGACAGGGTTTGGGGAAAAACTGTTTTTT.

V usage is TRBV28 and J usage is TRBJ2-1; TRBD2 might be the D (6 bases). Germline V gives CDR1 MDHEN, CDR2 SYDVKM. V lost 5 bases, J lost 11 bases, and 22 bases lay in between. The CDR3 totals 15 residues. The CDR3 DNA is TGTGCCAGCAGTCCCCGGAGGGGCGGTACAATGAAGCAGTTCTTC. It is translated as CASSPRRGGTMKQFF. Complete variable domain (other parts from reference TRBV28 and TRBJ2-1): DVKVTQSSRYLVKRTGEKVFLECVQDMDHENMFWYRQDPGLGLRLIYFSYDVKMKEKGDIPEGYSVSREKKERFSLILESASTNQTSMYLCASSPRRGGTMKQFFGPGTRLTVL.

The gene calls are TRBV29-1 and TRBJ2-2, with TRBD2 matching over 7 bases. The germline V gene encodes CDR1 SQVTM and CDR2 ANQGSEA. The CDR3 runs to 15 residues. Trimming cost V 4 bases and J 6 bases; bases outside gene matches: 11. The CDR3 nucleotides read TGCAGCGTTGTTACCGGACTAGTGGGTGCCGGGGAGCTGTTTTTT. As protein: CSVVTGLVGAGELFF.

The V gene is TRBV28, the J gene TRBJ2-5, with D possibly TRBD2 on 6 matching bases. The CDR3 consists of 16 residues. V dropped 6 bases and J dropped 3 bases, with 20 bases sitting between them. Germline V lookup: CDR1 MDHEN, CDR2 SYDVKM. CDR3 sequence: CASRLPGVAAKETQYF. Here the CDR3 DNA reads TGTGCCAGCAGGCTCCCTGGGGTAGCGGCTAAAGAGACCCAGTACTTC.

The rearrangement uses TRBV30 and TRBJ1-2; D perhaps matches TRBD1 (6 bases). Trimming stripped 1 base from V and 2 bases from J, with 8 bases between. Germline lookup yields CDR1 GTSNPN and CDR2 SVGIG (reference sequence). The CDR3 sequence is 13 residues long. The CDR3 reads CAWSADRNYGYTF. In nucleotides, the CDR3 is TGTGCCTGGAGTGCCGACAGGAACTATGGCTACACCTTC.

DNA for the CDR3: TGTGCCAGCACCGGGACAGGGAACCACGAGCAGTACTTC. Translated, it gives CASTGTGNHEQYF. The J gene is TRBJ2-7, the V gene TRBV7-2; 9 positions match TRBD1. The CDR3 covers 13 residues. V was clipped by 7 bases and J by 5 bases; unmatched bases: 6. The V gene's germline CDR1 is SGHTA and CDR2 FQGNSA.

The chain combines TRBV5-1 with TRBJ1-6; 10 bases agree with TRBD1. The CDR3 loop spans 15 amino acids. Germline V CDR1 and CDR2: SGHRS, YFSETQ. The trim removed 6 bases at V and 8 bases at J, leaving 8 bases unmatched. In DNA, the CDR3 is TGCGCCAGCACCTTCGACAGGGGGCCTGATTCACCCCTCCACTTT. It encodes CASTFDRGPDSPLHF. Supplemented by reference TRBV5-1 and TRBJ1-6, the full variable domain reads KAGVTQTPRYLIKTRGQQVTLSCSPISGHRSVSWYQQTPGQGLQFLFEYFSETQRNKGNFPGRFSGRQFSNSRSEMNVSTLELGDSALYLCASTFDRGPDSPLHFGNGTRLTVT.

This rearrangement joins TRBV19 to TRBJ2-5, with a possible D match to TRBD2 (7 bases). V shed 6 bases and J shed 1 base, with 15 bases lying between them. This CDR3 comprises 15 residues. In germline, CDR1 is LNHDA, CDR2 SQIVND (reference sequence). In nucleotides, the CDR3 is TGTGCCAGTAGCCATGGACGGGGGGCCCAAGAGACCCAGTACTTC. This gives the protein CASSHGRGAQETQYF.

The chain uses TRBV18 and TRBJ2-1; the D gene is possibly TRBD2 (6 bases). Germline-derived CDR1 and CDR2 are KGHSH and LQKENI. The ends were cut back, 8 bases at V and 5 bases at J, with 16 bases in the middle. This CDR3 has 14 amino acids. CDR3 DNA: TGTGCCAGCCGGGTATGGGGGAGGAACAATGAGCAGTTCTTC. Its protein product is CASRVWGRNNEQFF. The full variable domain, in which reference TRBV18 and TRBJ2-1 provide the parts outside the CDR3, is NAGVMQNPRHLVRRRGQEARLRCSPMKGHSHVYWYRQLPEEGLKFMVYLQKENIIDESGMPKERFSAEFPKEGPSILRIQQVVRGDSAAYFCASRVWGRNNEQFFGPGTRLTVL.

V gene TRBV9 combines with J gene TRBJ2-3; 12 positions match TRBD2. The CDR3 runs 15 residues. V shed 6 bases and J 4 bases; nucleotides not matched to a gene: 6. CDR1 is SGDLS, CDR2 YYNGEE, per germline. CDR3 DNA sequence: TGTGCCAGCACCCCTAGCGGGGGGGCTGCAGATACGCAGTATTTT. Amino acids: CASTPSGGAADTQYF.

CDR3 coding DNA: TGTGCCAGCACCAGAGGGACTAGCGGGAGATCGAGATATGATGAGCAGTTCTTC. Protein product: CASTRGTSGRSRYDEQFF. The chain has TRBV21-1 and TRBJ2-1; TRBD2 is the table's D call and was not checked against the DNA. TRBV21-1 is described as a pseudogene. There are 18 residues in the CDR3.